Following are 27 T cell receptor beta chains from one sample sequenced in a study of spatial heterogeneity in lung cancer. TCRdb re-analysed the 5' RACE reads in MiXCR, keeping a single row per CDR3 protein. The profile shows about 11,000 distinct CDR3 sequences, 3.5% to 5% of them singletons. Time point described: sample taken at primary tumor resection. Whole RNA was taken from tumor, nontumor lung or frozen PBMC; it was then sequenced unsorted. The material was normal lung tissue next to the tumor, obtained at surgery. The receptors were sampled from a male donor with early-stage non-small cell lung cancer.

By its share, this clonotype is medium-sized (0.01 to 0.1%). The chain recombines TRBV20-1 with TRBJ2-7, with 11 bases aligning to TRBD2. The CDR3 covers 14 residues. CDR1 and CDR2 from the germline V gene are DFQATT and SNEGSKA (reference sequence). Trimming cost V 3 bases and J 7 bases; bases outside gene matches: 8. This CDR3 is CSASSGRASGEQYF. The CDR3 region has the DNA TGCAGTGCTAGTAGCGGGAGGGCCTCGGGGGAGCAGTACTTC.

This clonotype ranks as medium-sized. The chain combines TRBV28 with TRBJ2-1, with 10 bases aligning to TRBD1. CDR1 MDHEN and CDR2 SYDVKM come from the germline V gene. The CDR3 has 15 amino acids. J was trimmed by 5 bases and V by 8 bases; bases with no gene match: 9. CDR3 residues: CASLLPGQGNNEQFF. The CDR3 DNA is TGTGCCAGCTTACTCCCGGGACAGGGGAACAATGAGCAGTTCTTC.

This chain connects TRBV6-1 to TRBJ1-4, with D hard to call. This CDR3 has 12 residues. CDR1 is MNHNS and CDR2 is SASEGT in the germline V gene. The V end was cut by 6 bases, the J end by 4 bases, with 6 bases between. The CDR3 here is CASSFDNEKLFF. CDR3 nucleotide sequence: TGTGCCAGCAGCTTCGATAATGAAAAACTGTTTTTT.

The J gene is TRBJ2-7, the V gene TRBV9; D ambiguous. Germline V gene lookup returns CDR1 SGDLS and CDR2 YYNGEE. The CDR3 covers 14 residues. Deletions cut 2 bases from V and 9 bases from J, with 18 bases between. CDR3 in amino acids: CASSVDRMGNLQYF. CDR3 coding DNA: TGTGCCAGCAGCGTCGACCGGATGGGCAACTTGCAGTACTTC.

Within the sample, this clonotype is medium-sized. V gene TRBV27 combines with J gene TRBJ1-5; D unresolved. Trimming shortened V by 5 bases and J by 1 base, and 6 bases separated the two germline ends. CDR1 and CDR2 (germline): MNHEY, SMNVEV (reference sequence). The CDR3 is 13 amino acids. This CDR3 is CASSPGSNQPQHF. CDR3 coding DNA: TGTGCCAGCAGTCCCGGGAGCAATCAGCCCCAGCATTTT.

This clonotype was picked up many times. This rearrangement joins TRBV7-2 to TRBJ1-1; a weak D match, TRBD1 (6 bases). V lost 1 base and J lost 5, with 11 bases in between. Germline lookup yields CDR1 SGHTA and CDR2 FQGNSA. CDR3 length: 14 residues. This chain's CDR3 is CASSLGGPRTEAFF. The CDR3, as DNA: TGTGCCAGCAGCTTAGGGGGGCCTCGGACTGAAGCTTTCTTT.

This clonotype was recorded at least ten times. The chain links TRBV10-3 to TRBJ1-2; 7 bases are shared with TRBD1. With V trimmed by 5 bases and J by 4 bases, 13 bases remained unmatched. In germline, CDR1 is ENHRY, CDR2 SYGVKD. This CDR3 comprises 16 residues. CDR3 sequence: CAISPTGEGAIYGYTF. For the CDR3, the DNA is TGTGCCATCAGTCCCACCGGAGAGGGGGCAATCTATGGCTACACCTTC.

This clonotype came up many times. The chain combines TRBV7-9 with TRBJ2-7, with D possibly matching TRBD1 (6 bases). Trimming pared 1 base from V and 7 bases from J, leaving 17 bases between. Germline assignment: CDR1 SEHNR and CDR2 FQNEAQ (reference sequence). This CDR3 region has 15 residues. The CDR3 nucleotides are TGTGCCAGCAGCTTAGTCCCAATGGGGGCGGGTGAGCAGTACTTC. Its translation is CASSLVPMGAGEQYF.

Sample share makes this clonotype medium-sized. The genes are TRBV7-6 and TRBJ2-1, with 8 bases fitting TRBD2. The CDR3 is 15 amino acids. Germline trimming cut 5 bases from V and 5 bases from J; bases unmatched to any gene: 8. Germline V gives CDR1 SGHVS, CDR2 FNYEAQ. CDR3 DNA: TGTGCCAGCAGCCTTGGGACTAGAAAAGACAATGAGCAGTTCTTC. This encodes CASSLGTRKDNEQFF.

In this sample, this clonotype is medium-sized. CDR3 protein: CATCRDRAREQYF. In DNA, the CDR3 is TGTGCCACTTGCCGGGACAGGGCTAGAGAGCAGTACTTC. The chain joins TRBV28 to TRBJ2-7; 9 nucleotides line up with TRBD1. This CDR3 region has 13 residues. The J segment lost 7 bases and the V segment lost 10 bases, leaving 11 bases of the junction unmatched. Germline lookup yields CDR1 MDHEN and CDR2 SYDVKM.

This clonotype has at least ten counts. The chain employs TRBV20-1 and TRBJ2-1; weak D call: TRBD1 (6 bases). This CDR3 has 17 residues. Trimming removed 0 bases from V and 5 bases from J, with 20 bases in between. CDR1 DFQATT and CDR2 SNEGSKA come from the germline V gene (reference sequence). The chain's CDR3 is CSARDRPGVGSDNEQFF. The CDR3 bases are TGCAGTGCTAGAGATAGGCCAGGGGTAGGGTCGGACAATGAGCAGTTCTTC.

By share, this clonotype counts as large. J is TRBJ2-3 and V is TRBV7-9; 7 bases fit TRBD2. V lost 3 bases, J lost 0 bases, and 6 bases stayed unmatched. Germline lookup yields CDR1 SEHNR and CDR2 FQNEAQ (reference sequence). This CDR3 is built from 16 residues. The CDR3 loop is CASSFARGGSTDTQYF. In DNA, the CDR3 is TGTGCCAGCAGCTTCGCGCGCGGGGGTAGCACAGATACGCAGTATTTT.

This clonotype has just a few counts. DNA of the CDR3: TGTGCCAGCTCACGGCTGGACAGGGGAGGCGAGCAGTACTTC. Protein: CASSRLDRGGEQYF. J is TRBJ2-7 and V is TRBV18, with 9 bases fitting TRBD1. CDR3 length: 14 amino acids. Trimming cost V 4 bases and J 6 bases; bases outside gene matches: 7. Per the germline V gene, CDR1 is KGHSH and CDR2 is LQKENI.

This clonotype was counted at least ten times. V usage is TRBV10-2 and J usage is TRBJ2-7; TRBD1 matches at 9 bases. The germline V gene encodes CDR1 WSHSY and CDR2 SAAADI. Trimming cost V 7 bases and J 3 bases; bases outside gene matches: 4. CDR3 size: 13 residues. The CDR3 DNA sequence: TGCGCCAGCACTGGACAGGGGTACTACGAGCAGTACTTC. It encodes CASTGQGYYEQYF.

The V and J genes are TRBV30 and TRBJ2-3, with 8 bases aligning to TRBD2. Unmatched junction bases numbered 5, after V lost 4 bases and J lost 2 bases. The CDR3 is 14 residues long. The germline V gene has CDR1 GTSNPN and CDR2 SVGIG (reference sequence). The CDR3 is CAWTSGYNTDTQYF. In DNA, the CDR3 is TGTGCCTGGACTAGCGGGTATAACACAGATACGCAGTATTTT.

Relative to its sample, this clonotype is medium-sized. This sequence joins TRBV27 and TRBJ2-1; 8 bases match TRBD1. In germline, CDR1 is MNHEY, CDR2 SMNVEV (reference sequence). The V segment lost 6 bases and the J segment 6 bases; nucleotides outside the gene matches: 10. The CDR3 spans 15 residues. The CDR3 protein is CASSFRQGPINEQFF. The CDR3, as DNA: TGTGCCAGCAGCTTTCGACAGGGGCCGATCAATGAGCAGTTCTTC.

This clonotype was seen more than once but under ten times. The chain couples TRBV20-1 to TRBJ2-1; maybe TRBD1 (6 bases). CDR1 and CDR2 from the germline V gene are DFQATT and SNEGSKA (reference sequence). Trimming removed 4 bases at V and 5 bases at J, with 15 bases between. The CDR3 covers 14 residues. CDR3 bases: TGCAGTGCTATGACAGGAAAAACGGACAATGAGCAGTTCTTC. As protein: CSAMTGKTDNEQFF.

This clonotype occurred many times. The chain employs TRBV12-3 or TRBV12-4 and TRBJ1-4; 11 positions agree with TRBD1. V dropped 6 bases and J dropped 8; count of bases not matched to a gene: 8. CDR3 size: 15 residues. CDR3 region: CASSPGTGGREKLFF. CDR3 DNA sequence: TGTGCCAGCAGCCCCGGGACAGGGGGTAGGGAAAAACTGTTTTTT.

This clonotype has ten or more counts. The chain employs TRBV20-1 and TRBJ1-6; maybe TRBD1 (5 bases). Germline-derived CDR1 and CDR2 are DFQATT and SNEGSKA (reference sequence). This CDR3 region has 16 residues. V gave up 0 bases and J gave up 8 bases, with 17 bases separating them. CDR3 residues: CSARERGIGMDSPLHF. Here the CDR3 DNA reads TGCAGTGCTAGAGAGAGGGGAATTGGAATGGATTCACCCCTCCACTTT.

This clonotype was seen ten or more times. This chain joins TRBV28 and TRBJ2-7, with a tentative D call TRBD2 (6 bases). Deletions cut 0 bases from V and 2 bases from J, with 11 bases between. Looked up from germline, CDR1 is MDHEN and CDR2 is SYDVKM. This CDR3 is 15 amino acids long. The CDR3 DNA reads TGTGCCAGCAGTTTATGGGGAGGCCAGGCCTACGAGCAGTACTTC. Translation gives CASSLWGGQAYEQYF.

This clonotype was counted many times. The chain has TRBV2 and TRBJ2-5, with D unresolved. V gave up 3 bases and J gave up 2 bases, with 13 bases separating them. Germline V gene data show CDR1 as SNHLY and CDR2 as FYNNEI. The CDR3 runs 15 residues. This CDR3 reads CASSDKSGRQETQYF. CDR3 bases: TGTGCCAGCAGTGATAAGTCAGGACGACAAGAGACCCAGTACTTC.

This clonotype has a count of ten or more. The chain links TRBV9 to TRBJ1-6; no firm D call. The CDR3 is 14 amino acids. V shed 7 bases and J shed 7 bases, with 15 bases lying between them. Germline V lookup: CDR1 SGDLS, CDR2 YYNGEE. In DNA, the CDR3 is TGTGCCAGCTCCCCGAGGGCAGAAAATTCACCCCTCCACTTT. Protein product: CASSPRAENSPLHF.

This clonotype was counted at least ten times. DNA of the CDR3: TGTGCCAGCAGCCCGAGGCGTTCTGAAGCTTTCTTT. Protein sequence: CASSPRRSEAFF. The rearrangement joins TRBV13 to TRBJ1-1; D unresolved. The germline V gene has CDR1 PRHDT and CDR2 FYEKMQ (reference sequence). CDR3 size: 12 residues. V was trimmed by 5 bases and J by 6 bases, leaving 10 bases between them. Using reference TRBV13 and TRBJ1-1 for the parts outside the CDR3, the full variable domain is AAGVIQSPRHLIKEKRETATLKCYPIPRHDTVYWYQQGPGQDPQFLISFYEKMQSDKGSIPDRFSAQQFSDYHSELNMSSLELGDSALYFCASSPRRSEAFFGQGTRLTVV.

The J gene is TRBJ2-1, the V gene TRBV20-1; 7 bases map to TRBD2. The CDR3 is 14 residues long. The germline CDR1 and CDR2 sequences are DFQATT and SNEGSKA (reference sequence). Trimming removed 3 bases from V and 2 bases from J; junction bases left unmatched: 4. The CDR3 is CSASGGSTYNEQFF. The CDR3, as DNA: TGCAGTGCTAGCGGCGGGAGTACCTACAATGAGCAGTTCTTC.

The rearrangement uses TRBV18 and TRBJ1-6, with 7 bases that match TRBD1. With V trimmed by 4 bases and J by 7 bases, 4 bases remained unmatched. The CDR3 is made up of 14 amino acids. Germline values: CDR1 KGHSH, CDR2 LQKENI. CDR3 in DNA: TGTGCCAGCTCACGGGACAGCGAAAATTCACCCCTCCACTTT. This translates into CASSRDSENSPLHF.

The rearrangement uses TRBV27 and TRBJ2-7, with TRBD2 matching 8 bases. Germline values: CDR1 MNHEY, CDR2 SMNVEV (reference sequence). CDR3 length: 13 amino acids. With V trimmed by 6 bases and J by 6 bases, 7 bases remained unmatched. CDR3 in amino acids: CASSHRGGSEQYF. CDR3 nucleotide sequence: TGTGCCAGCAGCCACCGGGGGGGTTCCGAGCAGTACTTC.

This clonotype ranks as medium-sized (0.01 to 0.1%). V is TRBV20-1 and J is TRBJ2-7; D unresolved. This CDR3 comprises 14 residues. Trimming cost V 3 bases and J 6 bases, with 18 bases left between them. Germline CDR1 and CDR2: DFQATT and SNEGSKA (reference sequence). CDR3 in DNA: TGCAGTGCTAGTCCTCACCGACTGTCCCTCGAGCAGTACTTC. It specifies CSASPHRLSLEQYF.